This entry lists 2 T cell receptor beta chains sequenced from one sample in a study of cytomegalovirus exposure and HLA in healthy donors. Primers included in the PCR were 60 Vbeta and 13 Jbeta primers. The table came from immunoSEQ multiplex PCR; TCRdb's copy has only in-frame clones and leaves some out. The repertoire consists of about 140,000 clones, with 75% to 90% occurring once and the leading ten covering over 1%. The sequenced material came from PBMCs. The receptors derive from a female donor in good health and CMV-seronegative.

The table lists this clone with a few counts. The chain joins TRBV6-5 to TRBJ1-3; D perhaps matches TRBD1 (6 bases). The CDR3 spans 15 residues. From germline, CDR1 is MNHEY and CDR2 SVGAGI. Trimming took off 4 bases at V and 0 bases at J, with 10 bases between the two ends. The CDR3 DNA sequence: TGTGCCAGCAGTTTCACAGGGTCCTCTGGAAACACCATATATTTT. Translated: CASSFTGSSGNTIYF.

The chain carries TRBV28 and TRBJ2-6, with 12 bases fitting TRBD2. V lost 10 bases, J lost 3 bases, and 4 bases stayed unmatched. Per germline, CDR1 MDHEN and CDR2 SYDVKM. The CDR3 runs 15 residues. CDR3 nucleotide sequence: TGTGCCATCGGGACTAGCGGGTTTGGGGCCAACGTCCTGACTTTC. Its translation is CAIGTSGFGANVLTF. Variable domain in full (rest from reference TRBV28 and TRBJ2-6): DVKVTQSSRYLVKRTGEKVFLECVQDMDHENMFWYRQDPGLGLRLIYFSYDVKMKEKGDIPEGYSVSREKKERFSLILESASTNQTSMYLCAIGTSGFGANVLTFGAGSRLTVL.